What follows are 15 T cell receptor beta chains derived from one specimen sequenced in a study of blood T cell repertoires in COVID-19. Data came from immunoSEQ multiplex PCR; TCRdb stores just in-frame clones and leaves some out. The sample includes some 430,000 clones, less than 95% of them seen just once. The sample taken for sequencing was PBMCs or T cells enriched from blood (not recorded which). The receptors here all came from a man younger than 30 who had recovered from COVID-19.

This clone was seen once. The chain is built from TRBV24-1 and TRBJ2-1, with D possibly TRBD2 on 6 matching bases. CDR3 length: 15 amino acids. Trimming shortened V by 3 bases and J by 5 bases, and 13 bases separated the two germline ends. Germline CDR1 reads KGHDR; CDR2 reads SFDVKD. The CDR3 region has the DNA TGTGCCACCAGTGATCCCGGGACTCCTGACAATGAGCAGTTCTTC. Translated, it gives CATSDPGTPDNEQFF.

The chain has TRBV3-1 (or the pseudogene TRBV3-2) and TRBJ1-2; D is uncertain. V was trimmed by 8 bases and J by 7 bases, leaving 14 bases between them. The CDR3 sequence is 12 residues long. Per the germline V gene, CDR1 is LGHDT and CDR2 is YNNKEL (reference sequence). CDR3 sequence (DNA): TGTGCCAGCGGTCCCGGGGTTGGTGGCTACACCTTC. It codes for CASGPGVGGYTF.

V and J are TRBV20-1 and TRBJ2-7; 8 bases agree with TRBD1. This CDR3 has 10 amino acids. Germline CDR1 is DFQATT and CDR2 is SNEGSKA (reference sequence). CDR3 DNA sequence: TGCACTACAGGGGGCTACGAGCAGTACTTC. This encodes CTTGGYEQYF.

V and J are TRBV3-1 (or the pseudogene TRBV3-2) and TRBJ2-7; D is unresolved. CDR1 and CDR2 (germline): LGHDT, YNNKEL (reference sequence). CDR3 length equals 13 residues. V lost 3 bases and J lost 6, with 12 bases in between. The DNA of the CDR3 is TGTGCCAGCAGCCAGGAGCCAGCCGGCGAGCAGTACTTC. Translated, it gives CASSQEPAGEQYF.

The gene calls are TRBV7-6 and TRBJ1-5; D is possibly TRBD1 (6 bases). V was cut by 5 bases and J by 2 bases, with 13 bases left in between. This CDR3 is built from 15 residues. Germline V gene data show CDR1 as SGHVS and CDR2 as FNYEAQ. The CDR3 DNA reads as TGTGCCAGCAGCGACACTGCAGGGGGCAATCAGCCCCAGCATTTT. It yields the protein CASSDTAGGNQPQHF.

As to this clone: This same CDR3 is encoded by further DNA sequences in the sample. CDR3 sequence reads: CASSLRDRVRGYTF. Written as DNA, the CDR3 is TGTGCCAGCAGTTTACGGGACAGGGTTAGGGGCTACACCTTC. The chain joins TRBV28 to TRBJ1-2, with TRBD1 identical over 9 bases. The germline CDR1 and CDR2 sequences are MDHEN and SYDVKM. J gave up 8 bases and V 2 bases, and 6 bases lay outside the gene matches. CDR3 size: 14 residues.

This CDR3 is CATSDSRGGNQPQHF. The CDR3 region has the DNA TGTGCCACCAGTGATTCCAGGGGAGGCAATCAGCCCCAGCATTTT. The chain carries TRBV24-1 and TRBJ1-5; weak D call: TRBD1 (6 bases). The CDR3 runs to 15 residues. Trimming took off 2 bases at V and 2 bases at J, with 9 bases between the two ends. Germline CDR1 reads KGHDR; CDR2 reads SFDVKD.

The V gene is TRBV5-8, the J gene TRBJ2-5, with 7 bases identical to TRBD1. There are 14 residues in the CDR3. CDR1 SGHTS and CDR2 YDEGEE come from the germline V gene. Trimming at V came to 3 bases and at J to 2 bases, leaving 4 bases not matched to a gene. The CDR3 sequence is CASSSWDRQETQYF. The CDR3 DNA reads TGTGCCAGCAGCTCGTGGGACAGACAAGAGACCCAGTACTTC.

The genes are TRBV7-7 and TRBJ2-5, with D tentatively TRBD1 (5 bases). This CDR3 has 15 amino acids. Trimming shortened V by 6 bases and J by 6 bases, and 20 bases separated the two germline ends. In germline, CDR1 is SSHAT, CDR2 FNYEAQ (reference sequence). This CDR3 reads CASSIGAGQSKTQYF. The CDR3 nucleotides are TGTGCCAGCAGTATAGGGGCTGGCCAAAGTAAGACCCAGTACTTC.

The chain recombines TRBV5-1 with TRBJ2-2, with unresolved D. This CDR3 has 15 residues. Germline V lookup: CDR1 SGHRS, CDR2 YFSETQ. Between the trimmed V and J ends, which lost 0 bases and 0 bases, there was a span of 6 bases. The CDR3 protein is CASSLATTNTGELFF. DNA of the CDR3: TGCGCCAGCAGCTTGGCTACGACGAACACCGGGGAGCTGTTTTTT.

The J gene is TRBJ2-2, the V gene TRBV5-4, with a weak D call TRBD2 (6 bases). This CDR3 has 15 residues. Germline V gene sequence: CDR1 SGHNT, CDR2 YYREEE (reference sequence). Trimming removed 4 bases from V and 5 bases from J, with 15 bases in between. Written as DNA, the CDR3 is TGTGCCAGCAGCGGTTCGGGACTTTTTACCGGGGAGCTGTTTTTT. It codes for CASSGSGLFTGELFF.

The chain is built from TRBV7-9 and TRBJ2-3; 9 bases are shared with TRBD2. CDR3 length: 16 residues. Germline assignment: CDR1 SEHNR and CDR2 FQNEAQ (reference sequence). V was clipped by 3 bases and J by 0 bases; unmatched bases: 4. CDR3 bases: TGTGCCAGCAGCTTGGAAGCGGGAGGCAGCACAGATACGCAGTATTTT. This codes for CASSLEAGGSTDTQYF.

The chain is built from TRBV30 and TRBJ2-2; 9 bases are shared with TRBD1. CDR1 GTSNPN and CDR2 SVGIG come from the germline V gene (reference sequence). Trimming took 7 bases from V and 1 from J; bases not matched to a gene: 4. This CDR3 contains 14 residues. CDR3 sequence: CASEGQGNTGELFF. DNA of the CDR3: TGTGCCTCCGAGGGACAGGGGAACACCGGGGAGCTGTTTTTT.

The rearrangement links TRBV5-1 to TRBJ2-5; 11 bases are a match to TRBD2. Trimming at V came to 4 bases and at J to 5 bases, leaving 4 bases not matched to a gene. The CDR3 has 14 residues. Germline CDR1 reads SGHRS; CDR2 reads YFSETQ. The CDR3 DNA is TGCGCCAGCAGCCTACTAGCGGGGGAGGAGACCCAGTACTTC. Amino acid sequence: CASSLLAGEETQYF.

This clone has just one count. CDR3 sequence reads: CASSFGASAYNEQFF. CDR3 bases: TGTGCCAGCAGTTTCGGCGCTAGCGCATACAATGAGCAGTTCTTC. The chain is built from TRBV28 and TRBJ2-1; D might be TRBD2 (6 bases). Germline assignment: CDR1 MDHEN and CDR2 SYDVKM. The V and J ends lost 3 bases and 4 bases respectively, with 13 bases between them. The CDR3 covers 15 residues.